Following are 8 T cell receptor beta chains from one sample sequenced in a study of control samples from healthy donors and cancer patients. Sequencing was performed with immunoSEQ multiplex PCR; in TCRdb, only in-frame clones are kept and a portion is missing. There are over 60,000 clones in the sample; roughly 89% occur only once, and 1.9% lies in the top ten. Sequenced: PBMCs. Receptor source: an older woman with head and neck cancer.

The genes are TRBV30 and TRBJ2-5, with 9 bases that match TRBD2. The CDR3 runs to 17 residues. V lost 3 bases and J lost 5; bases outside the gene matches: 16. Germline lookup yields CDR1 GTSNPN and CDR2 SVGIG (reference sequence). Here the CDR3 reads CAWSTPRPSGIGETQYF. CDR3 DNA sequence: TGTGCCTGGAGCACTCCCCGGCCTAGCGGGATAGGGGAGACCCAGTACTTC. Full variable domain (missing parts from reference TRBV30 and TRBJ2-5): SQTIHQWPATLVQPVGSPLSLECTVEGTSNPNLYWYRQAAGRGLQLLFYSVGIGQISSEVPQNLSASRPQDRQFILSSKKLLLSDSGFYLCAWSTPRPSGIGETQYFGPGTRLLVL.

This clone occurred once. This chain links TRBV10-2 with TRBJ2-6; unclear D gene. Germline loops: CDR1 WSHSY, CDR2 SAAADI. The CDR3 sequence is 16 residues long. Trimming took off 3 bases at V and 0 bases at J, with 9 bases between the two ends. The CDR3 is CASSDPGYSGANVLTF. CDR3 in DNA: TGCGCCAGCAGTGATCCGGGTTACTCTGGGGCCAACGTCCTGACTTTC.

The chain recombines TRBV5-1 with TRBJ2-2; no clear D gene. The CDR3 is 12 amino acids. Trimming took 4 bases from V and 5 from J, leaving 6 bases between them. The germline V gene has CDR1 SGHRS and CDR2 YFSETQ. The CDR3 DNA reads TGCGCCAGCAGCACTCGTACCGGGGAGCTGTTTTTT. Translating gives CASSTRTGELFF.

This clone appeared a few times. The chain carries TRBV6-9 and TRBJ2-7; D remains unclear. V shed 0 bases and J shed 5 bases, with 2 bases lying between them. CDR1 and CDR2 (germline): MNHGY, SVAAGI. The CDR3 has 11 residues. The CDR3 nucleotides are TGTGCCAGCAGTTATTCCAACGAGCAGTACTTC. As protein: CASSYSNEQYF.

This chain joins TRBV5-6 and TRBJ2-5; possibly TRBD2 for D (5 bases). Germline lookup yields CDR1 SGHDT and CDR2 YYEEEE. The CDR3 covers 16 residues. The V end lost 5 bases, the J end lost 5 bases, and 22 bases lay between the germline ends. For the CDR3, the DNA is TGTGCCAGCAGTCTCCACCAAAACGCCGGCGGGGAGACCCAGTACTTC. Its protein is CASSLHQNAGGETQYF.

The chain is built from TRBV5-1 and TRBJ2-7; 7 nucleotides agree with TRBD1. The V gene's germline CDR1 is SGHRS and CDR2 YFSETQ. This CDR3 contains 14 residues. The V and J ends lost 2 bases and 7 bases, in that order; junction bases with no gene match: 9. The DNA for the CDR3 is TGCGCCAGCAGCTTAGAGACAGGGACATGGGAGCAGTACTTC. Translated, it gives CASSLETGTWEQYF.

The chain carries TRBV7-9 and TRBJ2-3; TRBD2 agrees at 11 bases. The V gene's germline CDR1 is SEHNR and CDR2 FQNEAQ (reference sequence). This CDR3 is 17 amino acids long. V was pared by 5 bases and J by 1 base, with 8 bases of the junction left unmatched. The chain's CDR3 is CASSIVVGLAGTDTQYF. The CDR3 region has the DNA TGTGCCAGCAGCATCGTCGTGGGACTAGCGGGCACAGATACGCAGTATTTT.

The chain employs TRBV5-1 and TRBJ2-3; D is uncertain. V dropped 3 bases and J dropped 2 bases, with 10 bases sitting between them. The V gene's germline CDR1 is SGHRS and CDR2 YFSETQ. This CDR3 contains 14 residues. The CDR3 coding sequence is TGCGCCAGCAGCTCCGAACGCTACACAGATACGCAGTATTTT. This encodes CASSSERYTDTQYF.